The 15 T cell receptor beta chains reported below all come from one sample, sequenced in a study of blood T cell repertoires in COVID-19. TCRdb's table, derived via immunoSEQ multiplex PCR, lists solely in-frame clones and lacks some. The sample contains about 180,000 clones, roughly nine tenths of which appear only once. The sequenced material came from peripheral blood. The receptors come from a man between 18 and 29 years old who had recovered from COVID-19.

The genes are TRBV19 and TRBJ1-1, with D uncertain. Trimming stripped 10 bases from V and 6 bases from J, with 18 bases between. Germline V lookup: CDR1 LNHDA, CDR2 SQIVND (reference sequence). This CDR3 has 13 amino acids. The CDR3 DNA sequence: TGTGCCACCCGGGTCCTCGACGGTGCTGAAGCTTTCTTT. This gives the protein CATRVLDGAEAFF. The full variable domain, its missing parts supplied by reference TRBV19 and TRBJ1-1, is DGGITQSPKYLFRKEGQNVTLSCEQNLNHDAMYWYRQDPGQGLRLIYYSQIVNDFQKGDIAEGYSVSREKKESFPLTVTSAQKNPTAFYLCATRVLDGAEAFFGQGTRLTVV.

This sequence joins TRBV6-2 or TRBV6-3 and TRBJ2-7; the match to TRBD2 covers 7 bases. V was pared by 4 bases and J by 5 bases, with 2 bases of the junction left unmatched. Germline V gene sequence: CDR1 MNHEY, CDR2 SVGEGT. The CDR3 contains 12 residues. CDR3 amino acids: CASSWTRNEQYF. The CDR3 coding sequence is TGTGCCAGCAGTTGGACTAGAAACGAGCAGTACTTC.

The chain couples TRBV13 to TRBJ2-3; D is uncertain. The length of the CDR3 is 14 residues. Germline V lookup: CDR1 PRHDT, CDR2 FYEKMQ (reference sequence). V lost 2 bases, J lost 4 bases, and 10 bases lay in between. CDR3 DNA sequence: TGTGCCAGCAGCTTACTATTTCAGGCAGATACGCAGTATTTT. This gives the protein CASSLLFQADTQYF.

The chain recombines TRBV6-5 with TRBJ1-1; 9 nucleotides line up with TRBD1. This CDR3 region has 13 residues. The germline V gene encodes CDR1 MNHEY and CDR2 SVGAGI. V dropped 5 bases and J dropped 7; count of bases not matched to a gene: 5. The CDR3 here is CASSTGGGGEAFF. CDR3 in DNA: TGTGCCAGCAGTACAGGGGGCGGAGGTGAAGCTTTCTTT.

This chain joins TRBV5-1 and TRBJ2-7; a weak D match, TRBD1 (6 bases). Germline V gives CDR1 SGHRS, CDR2 YFSETQ. The length of the CDR3 is 14 residues. The V and J ends lost 4 bases and 3 bases respectively, with 14 bases between them. The CDR3 coding sequence is TGCGCCAGCAGCCCAGGGGACCGGAACTACGAGCAGTACTTC. This translates into CASSPGDRNYEQYF.

CDR3 protein: CASSTLANTGELFF. Written as DNA, the CDR3 is TGTGCCAGCAGCACCCTCGCGAACACCGGGGAGCTGTTTTTT. The V and J genes are TRBV21-1 and TRBJ2-2; the DNA was not compared with TRBD2, the D call given in the table. TRBV21-1 is flagged as a pseudogene. The CDR3 is 14 amino acids.

This chain uses TRBV4-3 with TRBJ1-2; D is perhaps TRBD1 (6 bases). CDR1 and CDR2 from the germline V gene are LGHNA and YSLEER. This CDR3 has 18 residues. V shed 0 bases and J shed 4 bases, with 21 bases lying between them. In DNA form, the CDR3 reads TGCGCCAGCAGCCAAGATATGGCGGGGGGCATTACCTCCTATGGCTACACCTTC. It yields the protein CASSQDMAGGITSYGYTF.

The chain uses TRBV19 and TRBJ2-1; TRBD2 aligns across 8 bases. The CDR3 sequence is 18 residues long. The V segment lost 2 bases and the J segment 8 bases; nucleotides outside the gene matches: 17. Germline CDR1 and CDR2: LNHDA and SQIVND (reference sequence). CDR3 in DNA: TGTGCCAGTAGTATATCGGCCGGGGGAGGGACTAGTTATTATGAGCAGTTCTTC. Its protein product is CASSISAGGGTSYYEQFF. The variable domain in full, completed from reference TRBV19 and TRBJ2-1, reads DGGITQSPKYLFRKEGQNVTLSCEQNLNHDAMYWYRQDPGQGLRLIYYSQIVNDFQKGDIAEGYSVSREKKESFPLTVTSAQKNPTAFYLCASSISAGGGTSYYEQFFGPGTRLTVL.

The V and J genes are TRBV5-6 and TRBJ2-1; 13 bases line up with TRBD2. Trimming cost V 6 bases and J 4 bases; bases outside gene matches: 13. Germline V lookup: CDR1 SGHDT, CDR2 YYEEEE. This CDR3 comprises 18 residues. CDR3 residues: CASTEQPLGLAGYNEQFF. The CDR3 nucleotides are TGTGCCAGCACAGAACAGCCCCTGGGACTAGCGGGATACAATGAGCAGTTCTTC.

The chain links TRBV27 to TRBJ2-7, with TRBD1 identical over 7 bases. The V gene's germline CDR1 is MNHEY and CDR2 SMNVEV (reference sequence). The CDR3 loop spans 14 amino acids. The V and J ends lost 5 bases and 4 bases, in that order; junction bases with no gene match: 8. The CDR3: CASSPRQGPYEQYF. The CDR3 nucleotides read TGTGCCAGCAGTCCGAGACAGGGCCCATACGAGCAGTACTTC.

This chain joins TRBV15 and TRBJ2-6, with D possibly being TRBD2 (5 bases). The CDR3 runs to 16 residues. Germline CDR1 and CDR2: LNHNV and YYDKDF (reference sequence). Trimming shortened V by 3 bases and J by 0 bases, and 9 bases separated the two germline ends. The DNA of the CDR3 is TGTGCCACCAGCAGGACTACCTCCTCTGGGGCCAACGTCCTGACTTTC. Its translation is CATSRTTSSGANVLTF.

V gene TRBV7-2 combines with J gene TRBJ1-5; TRBD1 matches 9 bases. With V trimmed by 3 bases and J by 2 bases, 5 bases remained unmatched. Per germline, CDR1 SGHTA and CDR2 FQGNSA. The CDR3 runs to 16 residues. Written as DNA, the CDR3 is TGTGCCAGCAGCTTTAGACAGGGGGACGGCAATCAGCCCCAGCATTTT. Amino acid sequence: CASSFRQGDGNQPQHF.

The chain uses TRBV6-6 and TRBJ1-3, with 7 bases matching TRBD1. Germline trimming cut 5 bases from V and 4 bases from J; bases unmatched to any gene: 2. This CDR3 region has 13 residues. The germline V gene encodes CDR1 MNHNY and CDR2 SVGAGI (reference sequence). CDR3 sequence (DNA): TGTGCCAGCAGTACGGGACAGGGAAACACCATATATTTT. Its translation is CASSTGQGNTIYF.

The chain employs TRBV29-1 and TRBJ1-2, with 7 bases identical to TRBD1. Per germline, CDR1 SQVTM and CDR2 ANQGSEA. Trimming removed 2 bases from V and 3 bases from J; junction bases left unmatched: 0. The CDR3 contains 12 residues. This chain's CDR3 is CSVEQGDYGYTF. The CDR3 DNA sequence: TGCAGCGTTGAACAGGGGGACTATGGCTACACCTTC.

The chain couples TRBV4-3 to TRBJ2-7; 9 bases map to TRBD1. CDR1 LGHNA and CDR2 YSLEER come from the germline V gene. The CDR3 runs 14 residues. The V and J ends lost 6 bases and 4 bases, in that order; junction bases with no gene match: 7. Here the CDR3 DNA reads TGCGCCAGCAGTCCCGGGACAGGGAGGTACGAGCAGTACTTC. Translation: CASSPGTGRYEQYF.